This is a list of T cell receptor beta chains from one sample in a study of vaccination and CD4 T cells after COVID-19. Which antigens these TCRs recognize remains unknown. TCRdb independently ran MiXCR on the PCR reads; one entry per CDR3 protein. The sample holds approximately 15,000 distinct CDR3 sequences, around a third seen once. The sequencing input was cultured CD4+ T cells from blood. The receptors come from a human donor with COVID-19. Both conserved end residues are part of each CDR3. A D gene is named only where the DNA matches it firmly. Expanded clones get a size class; other rows say once, few or many, or leave the size out.

- | TRBJ1-2 | - | TRBV12-3/TRBV12-4 | CASSLSQAAGGYTF | TGTGCCAGCAGTTTGAGCCAGGCGGCAGGTGGCTACACCTTC
- | TRBJ2-1 | - | TRBV7-2 | CASSPFGRGPVNEQFF | TGTGCCAGCAGCCCCTTCGGGAGGGGGCCGGTGAATGAGCAGTTCTTC
- | TRBJ1-1 | few | TRBV11-2 | CASSLKANTEAFF | TGTGCCAGCAGCTTAAAGGCCAACACTGAAGCTTTCTTT
TRBD2 | TRBJ2-3 | few | TRBV14 | CASSQRAGGSTDTQYF | TGTGCCAGCAGCCAAAGAGCGGGGGGAAGCACAGATACGCAGTATTTT
- | TRBJ1-5 | once | TRBV3-1 | CASSQVTGGNQPQHF | TGTGCCAGCAGCCAAGTAACAGGCGGGAATCAGCCCCAGCATTTT
- | TRBJ1-3 | few | TRBV20-1 | CSARTPHSGNTIYF | TGCAGTGCTAGAACCCCTCATTCTGGAAACACCATATATTTT
- | TRBJ1-5 | - | TRBV27 | CACSLVGAGNQPQHF | TGTGCCTGCAGTTTAGTGGGGGCCGGCAATCAGCCCCAGCATTTT
- | TRBJ2-6 | - | TRBV14 | CASSQPGPGANVLTF | TGTGCCAGCAGCCAACCAGGACCTGGGGCCAACGTCCTGACTTTC
- | TRBJ1-3 | - | TRBV5-6 | CASTSGGRKSSGNTIYF | TGTGCCAGCACCTCGGGGGGTCGTAAGAGCTCTGGAAACACCATATATTTT
- | TRBJ2-3 | few | TRBV6-4 | CASSEGTPPDTQYF | TGTGCCAGCAGTGAGGGGACTCCTCCGGATACGCAGTATTTT
- | TRBJ2-3 | few | TRBV5-1 | CASSLTTSTDTQYF | TGCGCCAGCAGCTTAACTACTAGCACAGATACGCAGTATTTT
- | TRBJ1-1 | few | TRBV6-2/TRBV6-3 | CASSSTVGGTEAFF | TGTGCCAGCAGTTCAACTGTGGGGGGCACTGAAGCTTTCTTT
TRBD2 | TRBJ2-4 | - | TRBV29-1 | CSVRTSGGDKNIQYF | TGCAGCGTTCGAACTAGCGGGGGAGACAAAAACATTCAGTACTTC
TRBD2 | TRBJ2-2 | few | TRBV6-2/TRBV6-3 | CARSRLAGEGTGELFF | TGTGCCAGGAGTAGACTAGCGGGGGAAGGGACCGGGGAGCTGTTTTTT
TRBD2 | TRBJ2-1 | - | TRBV7-2 | CASSLGGGYLSYNEQFF | TGTGCCAGCAGCTTAGGCGGGGGGTACCTTTCCTACAATGAGCAGTTCTTC
TRBD2 | TRBJ2-1 | - | TRBV11-3 | CASSSRREGQFF | TGTGCCAGCAGCTCGCGCCGGGAGGGGCAGTTCTTC
TRBD1 | TRBJ2-7 | few | TRBV7-2 | CASSSTGGAYEQYF | TGTGCCAGCAGCTCAACAGGGGGCGCTTACGAGCAGTACTTC
TRBD2 | TRBJ2-3 | - | TRBV2 | CASRELAGLDTQYF | TGTGCCAGCAGGGAACTAGCGGGGTTAGATACGCAGTATTTT
- | TRBJ2-5 | few | TRBV19 | CASRQPPETQYF | TGTGCCAGTAGACAGCCCCCAGAGACCCAGTACTTC
- | TRBJ2-7 | - | TRBV6-2/TRBV6-3 | CASSYRVTYEQYF | TGTGCCAGCAGTTACAGGGTTACCTACGAGCAGTACTTC
- | TRBJ2-3 | - | TRBV6-1 | CASSPHGEGADTQYF | TGTGCCAGCAGTCCCCATGGGGAAGGGGCAGATACGCAGTATTTT
- | TRBJ2-7 | few | TRBV11-1 | CASSQAAYRDSAYEQYF | TGCGCCAGCAGCCAGGCAGCGTACAGGGATAGCGCCTACGAGCAGTACTTC
TRBD2 | TRBJ2-1 | - | TRBV7-9 | CASSSGAGLADNEQFF | TGTGCCAGCAGCTCGGGGGCGGGACTAGCGGACAATGAGCAGTTCTTC
- | TRBJ2-7 | - | TRBV10-3 | CAMGRPYEQYF | TGTGCCATGGGCAGGCCTTACGAGCAGTACTTC
- | TRBJ2-3 | - | TRBV19 | CASRQVGGGGTDTQYF | TGTGCCAGTAGGCAAGTCGGGGGTGGGGGCACAGATACGCAGTATTTT
TRBD2 | TRBJ2-7 | - | TRBV15 | CATSRDLGLVADEQYF | TGTGCCACCAGCAGGGACTTAGGACTAGTTGCGGACGAGCAGTACTTC
- | TRBJ1-1 | few | TRBV5-1 | CASSAGVEAFF | TGCGCCAGCAGCGCAGGGGTTGAAGCTTTCTTT
- | TRBJ1-2 | - | TRBV7-8 | CASSLDDYRAGGYTF | TGTGCCAGCAGCCTAGACGATTATAGGGCTGGTGGCTACACCTTC
TRBD1 | TRBJ2-1 | - | TRBV7-9 | CATPWGTGGYNEQFF | TGTGCCACCCCGTGGGGGACAGGGGGTTACAATGAGCAGTTCTTC
- | TRBJ1-2 | medium-sized | TRBV7-2 | CASSLSRLNYGYTF | TGTGCCAGCAGCTTATCCAGGCTCAACTATGGCTACACCTTC
TRBD1 | TRBJ1-2 | medium-sized | TRBV20-1 | CSAREDRFVHGYTF | TGCAGTGCTAGAGAGGACAGGTTTGTGCATGGCTACACCTTC
- | TRBJ1-4 | - | TRBV28 | CASSLGRPEEKLFF | TGTGCCAGCAGTTTAGGGCGGCCAGAGGAAAAACTGTTTTTT
- | TRBJ1-2 | - | TRBV5-4 | CASSLPVGYGYTF | TGTGCCAGCAGCTTGCCCGTTGGTTATGGCTACACCTTC
TRBD2 | TRBJ2-3 | - | TRBV2 | CASGGTSGRDTQYF | TGTGCCAGCGGGGGGACTAGCGGGAGAGATACGCAGTATTTT
TRBD2 | TRBJ2-5 | - | TRBV6-2/TRBV6-3 | CASSHRGVLAGGQETQYF | TGTGCCAGCAGCCACAGGGGTGTACTAGCGGGGGGCCAAGAGACCCAGTACTTC
- | TRBJ1-6 | few | TRBV20-1 | CSARHEQGYNSPLHF | TGCAGTGCTAGACACGAACAGGGTTATAATTCACCCCTCCACTTT
TRBD1 | TRBJ1-5 | - | TRBV6-1 | CASSLDRAQPQHF | TGTGCCAGCAGCTTGGACAGGGCTCAGCCCCAGCATTTT
- | TRBJ1-2 | - | TRBV27 | CASSPSRGDGYTF | TGTGCCAGCAGTCCCTCTCGGGGCGACGGCTACACCTTC
- | TRBJ2-1 | - | TRBV2 | CARQKEGTGIYNEQFF | TGTGCCAGGCAAAAAGAGGGTACGGGGATCTACAATGAGCAGTTCTTC
- | TRBJ1-6 | few | TRBV12-3/TRBV12-4 | CASSFGRRSLMSLHF | TGTGCCAGCAGTTTCGGCAGGCGCTCTCTTATGTCCCTCCACTTT
TRBD1 | TRBJ1-2 | - | TRBV12-3/TRBV12-4 | CASSPQDRVRYGYTF | TGTGCCAGCAGTCCCCAAGACAGGGTACGCTATGGCTACACCTTC